This TCR beta chain was captured in a study of T cell repertoires in ileal Crohn's disease. Study in general: Every patient was operated on for stricturing (roughly 60%) or penetrating (about 40%) complications.

Germline CDR1 reads DFQATT; CDR2 reads SNEGSKA (reference sequence). The V gene lost 6 bases and the J gene lost 7 bases, with 10 bases spanning the gap. CDR3 length: 11 residues. Included were adult ileal or ileocolonic Crohn's patients indicated for ileocolonic resection. For this clone: No antigen is known for it.

Overall study results and limits: Mucosal expansions were suggested to be mainly CD8 T cells. All patients with clonality above 26.8% had endoscopic recurrence.

Clones were sequenced by immunoSEQ multiplex PCR, and TCRdb holds only the in-frame ones, with some missing. The sample carries several thousand clones, just under 75% recorded once. Specimen: ileal tissue. V usage is TRBV20-1 and J usage is TRBJ2-1; D gene uncertain. This clonotype was obtained from an adult with Crohn's disease. CDR3 loop: CSAQFLNEQFF. The CDR3 DNA follows: TGCAGTGCACAGTTCCTTAATGAGCAGTTCTTC.